The source of this TCR beta chain is a study of shared clonotypes between healthy human individuals. The wider study: There were three CD4 naive, three CD4 memory, two CD8 naive and one CD8 memory plates per donor.

On this clone: Its specificity is unknown.

Genomic DNA (from each subset) was split evenly across several immunoSEQ plates. The method was immunoSEQ multiplex PCR; TCRdb's version includes in-frame clones alone and lacks a portion of them. The data show roughly 1 million clones, about four fifths seen once. Study-level points and caveats: Generation of non-shared clonotypes was less probable than generation of clonotypes shared by all four donors.

Per germline, CDR1 SGHTA and CDR2 FQGNSA. The CDR3 spans 15 residues. J lost 2 bases, V lost 5 bases, and 5 bases had no gene match. The sample consisted of memory CD4+ T cells from PBMCs. Subset here: CD45RA-negative fraction. The chain recombines TRBV7-2 with TRBJ1-1; 10 nucleotides agree with TRBD1. The clonotype comes from a man between 18 and 35 years old in good health. Some clones in this sample may be carry-over from other donors' samples. The CDR3 here is CASSRKTGGNTEAFF. In DNA, the CDR3 is TGTGCCAGCAGCCGAAAGACAGGGGGCAACACTGAAGCTTTCTTT.